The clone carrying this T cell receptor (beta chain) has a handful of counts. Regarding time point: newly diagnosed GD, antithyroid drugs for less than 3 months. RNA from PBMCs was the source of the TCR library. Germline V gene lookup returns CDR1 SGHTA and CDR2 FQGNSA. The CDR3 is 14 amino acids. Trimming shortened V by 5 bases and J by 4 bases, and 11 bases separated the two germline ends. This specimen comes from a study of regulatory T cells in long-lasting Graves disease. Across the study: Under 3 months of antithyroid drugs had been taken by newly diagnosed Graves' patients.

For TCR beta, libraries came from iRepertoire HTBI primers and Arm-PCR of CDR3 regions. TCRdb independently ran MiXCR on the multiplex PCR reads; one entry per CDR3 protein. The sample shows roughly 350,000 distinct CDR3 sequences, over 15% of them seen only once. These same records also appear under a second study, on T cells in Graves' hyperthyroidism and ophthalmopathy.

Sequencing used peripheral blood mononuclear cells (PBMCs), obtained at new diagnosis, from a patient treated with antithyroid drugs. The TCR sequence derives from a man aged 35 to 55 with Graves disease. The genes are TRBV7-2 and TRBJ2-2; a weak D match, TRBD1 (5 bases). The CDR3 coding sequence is TGTGCCAGCAGCCCATTCCAGGGCACCGGGGAGCTGTTTTTT. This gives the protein CASSPFQGTGELFF.